Presented here are 4 T cell receptor beta chains from one specimen sequenced in a study of cytomegalovirus exposure and HLA in healthy donors. 13 Jbeta primers and 60 Vbeta primers were used for the PCR. Repertoires were generated with immunoSEQ multiplex PCR, while TCRdb's copy carries only in-frame clones and drops some. In the table there are 50,000 to 70,000 clones, about 84% of which are singletons. Sequences were obtained from PBMCs. The receptors come from a male donor in good health and CMV-seronegative.

The rearrangement uses TRBV7-9 and TRBJ1-1; 10 bases map to TRBD1. The junction had 8 bases not matched to a gene; V was cut back by 2 bases and J by 8 bases. Germline CDR1 is SEHNR and CDR2 is FQNEAQ (reference sequence). The CDR3 loop spans 15 amino acids. In DNA form, the CDR3 reads TGTGCCAGCAGCTTACCGGGACAGGGGAGGGGAGAAGCTTTCTTT. Translating gives CASSLPGQGRGEAFF.

This clone has only a few counts. This CDR3 is CASSGQGAGETQYF. As DNA, the CDR3 is TGTGCCAGCAGTGGACAGGGGGCTGGGGAGACCCAGTACTTC. The J gene is TRBJ2-5, the V gene TRBV2, with 10 bases aligning to TRBD1. CDR3 size: 14 residues. Per germline, CDR1 SNHLY and CDR2 FYNNEI. Trimming removed 4 bases from V and 5 bases from J; junction bases left unmatched: 4. The full variable domain, completed using reference TRBV2 and TRBJ2-5, is EPEVTQTPSHQVTQMGQEVILRCVPISNHLYFYWYRQILGQKVEFLVSFYNNEISEKSEIFDDQFSVERPDGSNFTLKIRSTKLEDSAMYFCASSGQGAGETQYFGPGTRLLVL.

The chain joins TRBV9 to TRBJ2-7, with D perhaps TRBD2 (7 bases). CDR3 length: 15 amino acids. Germline lookup yields CDR1 SGDLS and CDR2 YYNGEE. Trimming pared 0 bases from V and 5 bases from J, leaving 15 bases between. Here the CDR3 reads CASSVGGGRANEQYF. Here the CDR3 DNA reads TGTGCCAGCAGCGTAGGGGGGGGCAGGGCAAACGAGCAGTACTTC.

The chain recombines TRBV2 with TRBJ1-1; D might be TRBD1 (5 bases). The germline V and J ends were trimmed by 5 bases and 4 bases, with 17 bases remaining between them. The germline gives CDR1 SNHLY, CDR2 FYNNEI. This CDR3 has 15 residues. CDR3 protein: CASSSGTQGGTEAFF. The DNA for the CDR3 is TGTGCCAGCAGTTCCGGGACTCAAGGAGGCACTGAAGCTTTCTTT. Complete variable domain (other parts from reference TRBV2 and TRBJ1-1): EPEVTQTPSHQVTQMGQEVILRCVPISNHLYFYWYRQILGQKVEFLVSFYNNEISEKSEIFDDQFSVERPDGSNFTLKIRSTKLEDSAMYFCASSSGTQGGTEAFFGQGTRLTVV.